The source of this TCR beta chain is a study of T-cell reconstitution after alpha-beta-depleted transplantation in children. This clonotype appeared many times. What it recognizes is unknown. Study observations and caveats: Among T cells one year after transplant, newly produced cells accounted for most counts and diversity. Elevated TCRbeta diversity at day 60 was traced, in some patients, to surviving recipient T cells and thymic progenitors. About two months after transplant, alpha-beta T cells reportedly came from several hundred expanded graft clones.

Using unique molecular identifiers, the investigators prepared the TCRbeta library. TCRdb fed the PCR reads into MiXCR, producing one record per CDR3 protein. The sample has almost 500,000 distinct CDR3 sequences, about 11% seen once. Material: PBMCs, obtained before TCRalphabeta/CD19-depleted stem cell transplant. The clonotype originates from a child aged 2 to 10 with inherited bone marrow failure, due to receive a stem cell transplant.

The CDR3 spells CSARKPGAQETQYF. DNA of the CDR3: TGCAGTGCTAGAAAACCCGGGGCCCAAGAGACCCAGTACTTC. This rearrangement joins TRBV20-1 to TRBJ2-5; D may be TRBD1 or TRBD2 (5 bases each). The length of the CDR3 is 14 residues. From germline, CDR1 is DFQATT and CDR2 SNEGSKA (reference sequence). Trimming removed 2 bases from V and 1 base from J, with 11 bases in between.